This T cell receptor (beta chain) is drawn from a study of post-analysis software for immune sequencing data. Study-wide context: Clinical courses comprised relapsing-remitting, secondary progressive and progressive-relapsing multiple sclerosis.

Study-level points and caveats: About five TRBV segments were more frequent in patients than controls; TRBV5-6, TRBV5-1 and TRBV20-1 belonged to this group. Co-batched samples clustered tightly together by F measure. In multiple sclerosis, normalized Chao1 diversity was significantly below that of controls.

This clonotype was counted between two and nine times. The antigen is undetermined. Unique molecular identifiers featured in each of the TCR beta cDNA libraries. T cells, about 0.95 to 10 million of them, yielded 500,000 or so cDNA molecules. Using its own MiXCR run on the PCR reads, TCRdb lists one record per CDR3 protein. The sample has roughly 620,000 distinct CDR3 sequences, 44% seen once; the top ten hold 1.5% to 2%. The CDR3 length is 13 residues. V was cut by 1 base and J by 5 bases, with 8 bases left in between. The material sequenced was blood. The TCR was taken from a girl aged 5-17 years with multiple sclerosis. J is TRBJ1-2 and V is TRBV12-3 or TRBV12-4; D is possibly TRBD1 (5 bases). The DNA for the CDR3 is TGTGCCAGCAGTTTAGTGGGGGTTTATGGCTACACCTTC. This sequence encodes CASSLVGVYGYTF.